What follows are 5 T cell receptor beta chains derived from one specimen sequenced in a study of blood T cell repertoires in COVID-19 (dated by TCRdb to the early 2020s). Library construction relied on the immunoSEQ multiplex PCR assay. The clones in this table, taken by TCRdb from immuneACCESS, are in-frame only. Not every clone is retained; where verified, under half of the shortfall comes from an unresolved V gene, and the cause of the rest is unknown. The sample data list more than 200,000 clones, and about four fifths of these were observed just once. Roughly 10% of the sample is in the top ten clones. Specimen: peripheral blood. Receptor source: a man aged 80 or over with acute or convalescent COVID-19.

V and J are TRBV11-2 and TRBJ2-2; a weak D match, TRBD1 (5 bases). V lost 9 bases, J lost 1 base, and 15 bases lay in between. The CDR3 extends over 15 amino acids. The germline V gene has CDR1 SGHAT and CDR2 FQNNGV. CDR3 sequence reads: CASQPHRRNTGELFF. DNA for the CDR3: TGTGCCAGTCAGCCCCACAGGCGGAACACCGGGGAGCTGTTTTTT.

J is TRBJ2-1 and V is TRBV6-4, with 8 positions matching TRBD1. V was pared by 4 bases and J by 2 bases, with 4 bases of the junction left unmatched. Germline V gene data show CDR1 as MRHNA and CDR2 as SNTAGT. The CDR3 is made up of 15 amino acids. This CDR3 is CASSVETGAYNEQFF. CDR3 bases: TGTGCCAGCAGTGTAGAGACAGGGGCCTACAATGAGCAGTTCTTC.

This clone was seen just once. The V gene is TRBV18, the J gene TRBJ2-7; TRBD1 aligns across 7 bases. Germline V CDR1 and CDR2: KGHSH, LQKENI. J was trimmed by 6 bases and V by 0 bases; bases with no gene match: 8. The CDR3 has 15 residues. In DNA form, the CDR3 reads TGTGCCAGCTCACCACCGGGCAGGGGGTATGGCGAGCAGTACTTC. It is translated as CASSPPGRGYGEQYF.

V is TRBV5-1 and J is TRBJ1-5; no reliable D call. Germline V gives CDR1 SGHRS, CDR2 YFSETQ. Trimming pared 0 bases from V and 0 bases from J, leaving 7 bases between. This CDR3 has 15 amino acids. In nucleotides, the CDR3 is TGCGCCAGCAGCTTGGACGGGGATAGCAATCAGCCCCAGCATTTT. Translated: CASSLDGDSNQPQHF.

V and J are TRBV12-5 and TRBJ2-1; no clear D gene. The CDR3 length is 16 residues. Germline loops: CDR1 LGHNT, CDR2 FRNRAP. Between the trimmed V and J ends, which lost 0 bases and 3 bases, there was a span of 12 bases. CDR3 amino acids: CASGLVLTSDYNEQFF. CDR3 sequence (DNA): TGTGCTAGTGGTTTGGTACTAACTTCCGACTACAATGAGCAGTTCTTC.